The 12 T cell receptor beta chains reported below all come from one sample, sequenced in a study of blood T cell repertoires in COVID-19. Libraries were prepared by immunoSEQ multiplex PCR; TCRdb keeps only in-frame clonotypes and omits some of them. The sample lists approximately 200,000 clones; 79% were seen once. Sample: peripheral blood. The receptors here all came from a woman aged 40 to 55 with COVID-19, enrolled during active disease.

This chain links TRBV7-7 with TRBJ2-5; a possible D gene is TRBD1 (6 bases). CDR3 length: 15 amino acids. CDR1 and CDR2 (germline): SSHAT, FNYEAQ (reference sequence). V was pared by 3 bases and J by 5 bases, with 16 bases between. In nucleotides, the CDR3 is TGTGCCAGCAGCTTTGAAGAGGGAAGGGGGGAGACCCAGTACTTC. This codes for CASSFEEGRGETQYF.

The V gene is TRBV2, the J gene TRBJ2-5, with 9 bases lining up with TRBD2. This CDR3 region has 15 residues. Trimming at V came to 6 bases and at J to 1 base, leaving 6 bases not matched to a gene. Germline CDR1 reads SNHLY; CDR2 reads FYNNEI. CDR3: CASSPLTSGQETQYF. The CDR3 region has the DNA TGTGCCAGCAGCCCTCTGACTAGCGGCCAAGAGACCCAGTACTTC. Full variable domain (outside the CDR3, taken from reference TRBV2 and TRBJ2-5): EPEVTQTPSHQVTQMGQEVILRCVPISNHLYFYWYRQILGQKVEFLVSFYNNEISEKSEIFDDQFSVERPDGSNFTLKIRSTKLEDSAMYFCASSPLTSGQETQYFGPGTRLLVL.

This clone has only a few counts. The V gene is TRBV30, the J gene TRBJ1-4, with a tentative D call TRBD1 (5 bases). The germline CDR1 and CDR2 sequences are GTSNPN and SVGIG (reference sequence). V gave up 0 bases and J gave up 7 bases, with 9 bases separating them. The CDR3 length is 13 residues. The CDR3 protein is CAWSVKGFEKLFF. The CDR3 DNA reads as TGTGCCTGGAGTGTTAAGGGGTTTGAAAAACTGTTTTTT.

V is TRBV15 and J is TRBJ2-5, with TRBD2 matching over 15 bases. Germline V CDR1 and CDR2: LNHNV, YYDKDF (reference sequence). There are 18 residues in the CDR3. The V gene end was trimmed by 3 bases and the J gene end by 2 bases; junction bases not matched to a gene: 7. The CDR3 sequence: CATSRPGLAGGVQETQYF. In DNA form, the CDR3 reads TGTGCCACCAGCAGGCCGGGACTAGCGGGAGGCGTTCAAGAGACCCAGTACTTC.

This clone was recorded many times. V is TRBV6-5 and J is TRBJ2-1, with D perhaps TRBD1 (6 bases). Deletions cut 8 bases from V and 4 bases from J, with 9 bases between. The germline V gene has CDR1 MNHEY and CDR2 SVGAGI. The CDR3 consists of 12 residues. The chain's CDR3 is CASEQGYNEQFF. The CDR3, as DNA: TGTGCCAGCGAGCAGGGGTACAATGAGCAGTTCTTC.

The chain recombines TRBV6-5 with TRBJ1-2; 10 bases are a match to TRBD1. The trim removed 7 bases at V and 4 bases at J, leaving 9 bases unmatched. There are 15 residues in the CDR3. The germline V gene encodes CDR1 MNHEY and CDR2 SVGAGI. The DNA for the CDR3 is TGTGCCAGCACTACCATCCGGACAGGGGGCTATGGCTACACCTTC. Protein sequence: CASTTIRTGGYGYTF.

The CDR3 loop reads CASHRQGAYEQYF. The CDR3 DNA is TGTGCCAGCCACCGACAGGGAGCCTACGAGCAGTACTTC. The chain carries TRBV18 and TRBJ2-7; 7 bases match TRBD1. The germline V gene encodes CDR1 KGHSH and CDR2 LQKENI. V lost 8 bases and J lost 2; bases outside the gene matches: 6. The CDR3 loop spans 13 amino acids.

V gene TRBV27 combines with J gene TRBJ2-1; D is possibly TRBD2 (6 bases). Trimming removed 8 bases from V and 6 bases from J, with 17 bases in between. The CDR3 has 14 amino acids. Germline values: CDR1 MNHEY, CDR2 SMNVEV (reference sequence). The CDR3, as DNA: TGTGCCAGCGTACGAGCGGGCAGCCGCAATGAGCAGTTCTTC. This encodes CASVRAGSRNEQFF.

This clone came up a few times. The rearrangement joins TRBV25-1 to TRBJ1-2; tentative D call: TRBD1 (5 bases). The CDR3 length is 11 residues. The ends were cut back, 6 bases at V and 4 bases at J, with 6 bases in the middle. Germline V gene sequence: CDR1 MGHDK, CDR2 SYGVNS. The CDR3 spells CASSQGYGYTF. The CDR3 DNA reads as TGTGCCAGCAGCCAGGGCTATGGCTACACCTTC.

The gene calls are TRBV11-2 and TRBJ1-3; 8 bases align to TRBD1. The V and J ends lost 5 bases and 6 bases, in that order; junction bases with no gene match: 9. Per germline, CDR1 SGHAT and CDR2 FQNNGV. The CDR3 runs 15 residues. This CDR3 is CASSTRTGRLNTIYF. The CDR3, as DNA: TGTGCCAGCAGCACCAGGACAGGGAGGTTAAACACCATATATTTT.

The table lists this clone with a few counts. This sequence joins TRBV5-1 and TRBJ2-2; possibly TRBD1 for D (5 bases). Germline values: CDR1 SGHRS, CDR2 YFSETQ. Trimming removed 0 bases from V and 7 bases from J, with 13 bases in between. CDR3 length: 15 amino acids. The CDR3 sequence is CASSLGSGSYGELFF. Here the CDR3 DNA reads TGCGCCAGCAGCTTGGGGTCAGGGTCCTACGGGGAGCTGTTTTTT.

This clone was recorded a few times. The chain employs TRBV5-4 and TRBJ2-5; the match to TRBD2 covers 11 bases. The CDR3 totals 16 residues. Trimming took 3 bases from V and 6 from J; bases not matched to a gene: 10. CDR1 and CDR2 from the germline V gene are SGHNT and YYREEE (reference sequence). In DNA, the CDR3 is TGTGCCAGCAGCTGGGATAGCGGGGGGGGAGTGAAGACCCAGTACTTC. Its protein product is CASSWDSGGGVKTQYF.